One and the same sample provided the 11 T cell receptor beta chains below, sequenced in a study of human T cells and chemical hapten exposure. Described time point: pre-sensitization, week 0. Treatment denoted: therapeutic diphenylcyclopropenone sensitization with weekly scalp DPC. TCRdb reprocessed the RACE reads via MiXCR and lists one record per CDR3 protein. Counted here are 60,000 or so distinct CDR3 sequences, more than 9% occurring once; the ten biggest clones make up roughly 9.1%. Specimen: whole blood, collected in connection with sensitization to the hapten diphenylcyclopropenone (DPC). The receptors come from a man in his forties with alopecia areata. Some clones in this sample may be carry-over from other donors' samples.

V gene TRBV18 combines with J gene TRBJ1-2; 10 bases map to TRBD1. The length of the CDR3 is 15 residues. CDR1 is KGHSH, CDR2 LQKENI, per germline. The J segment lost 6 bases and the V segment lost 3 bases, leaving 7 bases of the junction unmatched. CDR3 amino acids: CASSPRGDRGHGYTF. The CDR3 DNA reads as TGTGCCAGCTCACCCCGGGGCGACAGGGGGCATGGCTACACCTTC. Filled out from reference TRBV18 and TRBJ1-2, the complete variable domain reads NAGVMQNPRHLVRRRGQEARLRCSPMKGHSHVYWYRQLPEEGLKFMVYLQKENIIDESGMPKERFSAEFPKEGPSILRIQQVVRGDSAAYFCASSPRGDRGHGYTFGSGTRLTVV.

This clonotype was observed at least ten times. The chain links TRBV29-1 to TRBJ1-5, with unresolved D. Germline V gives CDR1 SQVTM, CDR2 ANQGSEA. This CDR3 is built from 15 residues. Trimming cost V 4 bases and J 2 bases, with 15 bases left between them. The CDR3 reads CSVADGVLGNQPQHF. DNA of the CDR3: TGCAGCGTTGCGGACGGGGTGTTGGGCAATCAGCCCCAGCATTTT.

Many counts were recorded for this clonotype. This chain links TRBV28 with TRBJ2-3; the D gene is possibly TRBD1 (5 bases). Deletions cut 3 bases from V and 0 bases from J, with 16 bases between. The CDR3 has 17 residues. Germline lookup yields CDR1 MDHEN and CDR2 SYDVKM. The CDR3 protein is CASSLGPRVTSTDTQYF. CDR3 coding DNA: TGTGCCAGCAGTTTGGGGCCCCGGGTGACTAGCACAGATACGCAGTATTTT.

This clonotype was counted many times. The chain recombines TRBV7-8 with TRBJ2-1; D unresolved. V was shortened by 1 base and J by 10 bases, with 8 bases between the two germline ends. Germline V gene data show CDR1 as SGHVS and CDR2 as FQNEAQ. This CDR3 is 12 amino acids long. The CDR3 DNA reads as TGTGCCAGCAGCTTAGGACCGAAAGAGCAGTTCTTC. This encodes CASSLGPKEQFF.

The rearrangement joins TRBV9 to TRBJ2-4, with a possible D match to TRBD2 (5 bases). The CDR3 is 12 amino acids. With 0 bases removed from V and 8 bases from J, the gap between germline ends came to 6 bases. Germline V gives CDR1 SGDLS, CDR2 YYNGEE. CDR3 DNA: TGTGCCAGCAGCGTAGTGGGAGACATTCAGTACTTC. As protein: CASSVVGDIQYF. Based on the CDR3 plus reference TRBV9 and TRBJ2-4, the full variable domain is DSGVTQTPKHLITATGQRVTLRCSPRSGDLSVYWYQQSLDQGLQFLIQYYNGEERAKGNILERFSAQQFPDLHSELNLSSLELGDSALYFCASSVVGDIQYFGAGTRLSVL.

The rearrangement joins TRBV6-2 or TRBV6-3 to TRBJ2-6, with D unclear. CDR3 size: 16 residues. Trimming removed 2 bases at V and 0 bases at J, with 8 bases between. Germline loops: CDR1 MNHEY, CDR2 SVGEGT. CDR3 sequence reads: CASSYPSLSGANVLTF. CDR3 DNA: TGTGCCAGCAGTTACCCCAGCCTCTCTGGGGCCAACGTCCTGACTTTC.

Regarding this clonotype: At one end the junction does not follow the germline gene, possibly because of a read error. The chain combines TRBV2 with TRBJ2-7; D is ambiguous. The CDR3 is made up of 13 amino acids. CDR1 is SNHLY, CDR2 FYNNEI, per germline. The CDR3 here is CASSEGRSYAQYF. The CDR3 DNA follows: TGTGCCAGCAGTGAAGGGCGCTCCTACGCGCAGTACTTC.

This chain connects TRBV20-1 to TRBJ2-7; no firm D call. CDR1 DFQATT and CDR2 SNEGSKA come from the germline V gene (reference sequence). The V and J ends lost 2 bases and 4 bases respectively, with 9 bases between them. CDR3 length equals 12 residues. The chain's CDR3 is CSARMDGYEQYF. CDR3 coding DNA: TGCAGTGCTAGAATGGACGGATACGAGCAGTACTTC.

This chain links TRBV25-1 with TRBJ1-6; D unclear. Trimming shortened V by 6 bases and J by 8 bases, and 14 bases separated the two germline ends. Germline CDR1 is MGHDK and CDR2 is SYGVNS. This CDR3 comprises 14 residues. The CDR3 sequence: CASRDIVPHSPLHF. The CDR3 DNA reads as TGTGCCAGCAGGGATATCGTTCCCCATTCACCCCTCCACTTT.

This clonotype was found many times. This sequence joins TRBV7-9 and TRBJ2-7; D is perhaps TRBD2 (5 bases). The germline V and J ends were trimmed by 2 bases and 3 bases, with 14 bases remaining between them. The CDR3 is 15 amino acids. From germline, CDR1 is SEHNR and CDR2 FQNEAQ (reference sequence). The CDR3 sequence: CASSLYGVGDYEQYF. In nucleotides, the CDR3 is TGTGCCAGCAGCTTATACGGAGTCGGGGACTACGAGCAGTACTTC.

Here the CDR3 reads CASSLAAGRSYEQYF. In DNA, the CDR3 is TGCGCCAGCAGCTTGGCCGCGGGCCGCTCCTACGAGCAGTACTTC. The chain carries TRBV5-1 and TRBJ2-7; weak D call: TRBD2 (5 bases). V lost 0 bases to trimming and J lost 0 bases, with 10 bases between them. This CDR3 has 15 amino acids. Germline V gene lookup returns CDR1 SGHRS and CDR2 YFSETQ.